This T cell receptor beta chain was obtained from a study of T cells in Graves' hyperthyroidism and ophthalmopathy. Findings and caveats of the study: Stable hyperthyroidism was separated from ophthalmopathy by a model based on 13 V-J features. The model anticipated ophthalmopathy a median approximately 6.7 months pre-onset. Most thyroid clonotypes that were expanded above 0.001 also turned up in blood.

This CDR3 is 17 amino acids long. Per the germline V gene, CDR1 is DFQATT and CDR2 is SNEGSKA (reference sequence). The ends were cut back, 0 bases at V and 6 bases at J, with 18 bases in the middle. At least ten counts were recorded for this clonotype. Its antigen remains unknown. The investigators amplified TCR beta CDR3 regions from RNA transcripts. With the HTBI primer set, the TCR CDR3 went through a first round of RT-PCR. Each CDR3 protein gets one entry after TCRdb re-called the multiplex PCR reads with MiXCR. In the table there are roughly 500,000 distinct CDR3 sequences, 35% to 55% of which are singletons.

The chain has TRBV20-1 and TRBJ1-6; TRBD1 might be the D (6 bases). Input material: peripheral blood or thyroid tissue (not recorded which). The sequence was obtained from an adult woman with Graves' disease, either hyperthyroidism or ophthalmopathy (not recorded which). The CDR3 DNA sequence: TGCAGTGCTAGAGAAAGGGGGACGGGGGTCCTTAATTCACCCCTCCACTTT. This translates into CSARERGTGVLNSPLHF.